One sample yielded the 31 T cell receptor beta chains listed below, sequenced in a study of neurological immune-mediated disorders. MiXCR, run by TCRdb on the 5' RACE reads, gives a single entry per CDR3 protein. There are 70,000 to 95,000 distinct CDR3 sequences in the sample; 13% occur only once, and roughly 5% lies in the top ten. The time point was: longitudinal time-point 2. Sequenced: PBMCs. All receptors come from a female donor with HTLV-1-associated myelopathy (HAM/TSP).

This clonotype was seen many times. The V call is TRBV4-1, the J call TRBJ2-5; D remains ambiguous. Trimming took 3 bases from V and 0 from J, leaving 11 bases between them. The CDR3 is 15 residues long. Germline V gene lookup returns CDR1 MGHRA and CDR2 YSYEKL. CDR3 sequence: CASSQAIPYQETQYF. CDR3 nucleotides: TGCGCCAGCAGCCAGGCGATCCCGTACCAAGAGACCCAGTACTTC.

This clonotype was seen repeatedly, ten times or more. The chain links TRBV15 to TRBJ1-2, with D perhaps TRBD1 (5 bases). Between the trimmed V and J ends, which lost 3 bases and 6 bases, there was a span of 8 bases. This CDR3 contains 12 residues. Germline V gene lookup returns CDR1 LNHNV and CDR2 YYDKDF (reference sequence). CDR3 sequence: CATSRGTDGYTF. CDR3 bases: TGTGCCACCAGCAGGGGGACGGATGGCTACACCTTC.

This clonotype was seen more than once but under ten times. V and J are TRBV5-1 and TRBJ2-7; tentatively, D is TRBD1 (6 bases). Germline CDR1 is SGHRS and CDR2 is YFSETQ. This CDR3 contains 14 residues. V lost 3 bases to trimming and J lost 6 bases, with 16 bases between them. The CDR3 bases are TGCGCCAGCAGCTACACAGGGACGTCAGGCGAGCAGTACTTC. Protein: CASSYTGTSGEQYF.

This clonotype showed up many times. The genes are TRBV12-3 or TRBV12-4 and TRBJ1-1; tentative D call: TRBD1 (5 bases). This CDR3 contains 14 residues. V was clipped by 5 bases and J by 6 bases, with 16 bases between them. The CDR3 here is CASSLSQARSEAFF. CDR3 bases: TGTGCCAGCAGTCTCTCACAGGCCCGATCTGAAGCTTTCTTT.

This clonotype came up many times. This rearrangement joins TRBV24-1 to TRBJ1-2; D is undetermined. The CDR3 totals 14 residues. With 6 bases removed from V and 5 bases from J, the gap between germline ends came to 15 bases. Germline V CDR1 and CDR2: KGHDR, SFDVKD. Written as DNA, the CDR3 is TGTGCCACCAGTTGTGGCCGGCCCATATATGGCTACACCTTC. Translating gives CATSCGRPIYGYTF.

Ten or more counts support this clonotype. The chain employs TRBV20-1 and TRBJ2-2; no reliable D call. This CDR3 contains 15 residues. Germline V CDR1 and CDR2: DFQATT, SNEGSKA (reference sequence). V lost 4 bases and J lost 0, with 12 bases in between. CDR3 residues: CSATPPGPNTGELFF. CDR3 nucleotide sequence: TGCAGTGCTACCCCTCCAGGACCGAACACCGGGGAGCTGTTTTTT.

This chain joins TRBV29-1 and TRBJ2-1, with D possibly TRBD1 on 6 matching bases. Germline V gene lookup returns CDR1 SQVTM and CDR2 ANQGSEA. The CDR3 is made up of 13 amino acids. The CDR3 DNA sequence: TGCGTCCCCACAGGGCACTCCTACAATGAGCAGTTCTTC. Its protein is CVPTGHSYNEQFF.

The chain employs TRBV6-5 and TRBJ2-1; D unresolved. The CDR3 consists of 14 residues. With 6 bases removed from V and 7 bases from J, the gap between germline ends came to 16 bases. The germline gives CDR1 MNHEY, CDR2 SVGAGI. CDR3 loop: CASSLGPRVNEQFF. Written as DNA, the CDR3 is TGTGCCAGCAGCCTGGGCCCACGGGTGAATGAGCAGTTCTTC.

The V and J genes are TRBV27 and TRBJ2-7, with no clear D. The CDR3 runs to 12 residues. The germline CDR1 and CDR2 sequences are MNHEY and SMNVEV (reference sequence). V was shortened by 6 bases and J by 7 bases, with 13 bases between the two germline ends. In DNA, the CDR3 is TGTGCCAGCAGCTTGGCGGCAAGTGAGCAGTACTTC. Its translation: CASSLAASEQYF.

This clonotype was recorded many times. V is TRBV5-1 and J is TRBJ1-1; weak D call: TRBD1 (5 bases). This CDR3 is 14 amino acids long. V was pared by 3 bases and J by 0 bases, with 9 bases between. The V gene's germline CDR1 is SGHRS and CDR2 YFSETQ. The CDR3 sequence is CASSWAGMNTEAFF. The DNA for the CDR3 is TGCGCCAGCAGCTGGGCAGGGATGAACACTGAAGCTTTCTTT. Using reference TRBV5-1 and TRBJ1-1 for the parts outside the CDR3, the full variable domain is KAGVTQTPRYLIKTRGQQVTLSCSPISGHRSVSWYQQTPGQGLQFLFEYFSETQRNKGNFPGRFSGRQFSNSRSEMNVSTLELGDSALYLCASSWAGMNTEAFFGQGTRLTVV.

The CDR3 spells CASSVSGGRIGLAEQYF. CDR3 DNA: TGTGCCAGCAGCGTCTCCGGGGGGAGGATAGGGCTCGCCGAGCAGTACTTC. This chain links TRBV11-2 with TRBJ2-7, with 7 bases lining up with TRBD2. The CDR3 covers 17 residues. CDR1 is SGHAT, CDR2 FQNNGV, per germline. The V and J ends lost 5 bases and 6 bases, in that order; junction bases with no gene match: 19.

This clonotype was observed many times. The J gene is TRBJ2-7, the V gene TRBV5-1; D may be TRBD1 (6 bases). The germline V gene encodes CDR1 SGHRS and CDR2 YFSETQ. This CDR3 spans 14 amino acids. Deletions cut 0 bases from V and 4 bases from J, with 11 bases between. CDR3 DNA: TGCGCCAGCAGCTTGGGAGGGACAACATACGAGCAGTACTTC. It is translated as CASSLGGTTYEQYF.

In this sample, this clonotype turned up many times. The genes are TRBV29-1 and TRBJ2-1, with D tentatively TRBD1 (5 bases). Per the germline V gene, CDR1 is SQVTM and CDR2 is ANQGSEA. The V end lost 0 bases, the J end lost 3 bases, and 9 bases lay between the germline ends. This CDR3 is 14 amino acids long. The DNA of the CDR3 is TGCAGCGTTGAAGAAAGGGGCTTCTACAATGAGCAGTTCTTC. Translation gives CSVEERGFYNEQFF.

This clonotype has a handful of counts. In nucleotides, the CDR3 is TGTGCCACCAGTGACACCGGGACAGGACGTGAAAAACTGTTTTTT. Encoded protein: CATSDTGTGREKLFF. The chain uses TRBV24-1 and TRBJ1-4, with TRBD1 matching over 8 bases. CDR3 length: 15 residues. V gave up 4 bases and J gave up 7 bases; unmatched junction bases: 7. The germline gives CDR1 KGHDR, CDR2 SFDVKD.

This clonotype was found many times. The rearrangement joins TRBV5-6 to TRBJ1-1; perhaps TRBD1 as D (5 bases). Per germline, CDR1 SGHDT and CDR2 YYEEEE. Trimming took 4 bases from V and 1 from J, leaving 17 bases between them. The CDR3 spans 16 residues. CDR3 in amino acids: CASSPLRRGKNTEAFF. CDR3 nucleotide sequence: TGTGCCAGCAGCCCACTCAGAAGGGGAAAGAACACTGAAGCTTTCTTT. Looking up the rest from reference TRBV5-6 and TRBJ1-1 gives the full variable domain: DAGVTQSPTHLIKTRGQQVTLRCSPKSGHDTVSWYQQALGQGPQFIFQYYEEEERQRGNFPDRFSGHQFPNYSSELNVNALLLGDSALYLCASSPLRRGKNTEAFFGQGTRLTVV.

This clonotype occurred many times. The chain has TRBV7-2 and TRBJ2-3, with 7 bases lining up with TRBD2. There are 15 residues in the CDR3. Germline V gene data show CDR1 as SGHTA and CDR2 as FQGNSA. Trimming took 5 bases from V and 0 from J; bases not matched to a gene: 5. For the CDR3, the DNA is TGTGCCAGCAGCCACTTCGGGAGGAGCACAGATACGCAGTATTTT. Its translation is CASSHFGRSTDTQYF.

This clonotype was detected many times. V usage is TRBV3-1 and J usage is TRBJ1-1, with D possibly matching TRBD1 (6 bases). The germline gives CDR1 LGHDT, CDR2 YNNKEL (reference sequence). CDR3 size: 13 residues. Trimming stripped 4 bases from V and 7 bases from J, with 13 bases between. CDR3: CASSPTLTGEAFF. The DNA of the CDR3 is TGTGCCAGCAGCCCGACATTGACAGGTGAAGCTTTCTTT.

This clonotype has a count of ten or more. The CDR3 sequence: CASSFARVEGYNEQFF. The CDR3 DNA reads as TGTGCCAGCAGCTTCGCCAGGGTTGAGGGCTACAATGAGCAGTTCTTC. This chain uses TRBV5-5 with TRBJ2-1; tentatively, D is TRBD1 or TRBD2 (5 bases each). Germline loops: CDR1 SGHKS, CDR2 YYEKEE (reference sequence). Trimming took off 2 bases at V and 3 bases at J, with 15 bases between the two ends. CDR3 length: 16 amino acids.

With respect to this clonotype: A much larger clone lies one base from this, so it may be a read error. The chain is built from TRBV20-1 and TRBJ2-7; TRBD1 matches 7 bases. V was pared by 1 base and J by 4 bases, with 4 bases of the junction left unmatched. Germline CDR1 DFQATT, CDR2 SNEGSKA (reference sequence). This CDR3 has 13 residues. DNA for the CDR3: TGCAGTGCTAGAGGGGACAGAATGTACGAGCAGTACTTC. It is translated as CSARGDRMYEQYF.

This clonotype has at least ten counts. The V gene is TRBV6-1, the J gene TRBJ1-1; weak D call: TRBD1 (6 bases). CDR1 and CDR2 from the germline V gene are MNHNS and SASEGT. V was shortened by 8 bases and J by 0 bases, with 25 bases between the two germline ends. CDR3 length: 18 amino acids. The CDR3: CASQLLRDITDLNTEAFF. In nucleotides, the CDR3 is TGTGCCAGCCAGCTGCTCCGGGACATCACAGACTTGAACACTGAAGCTTTCTTT.

This clonotype was detected ten times or more. The V call is TRBV5-1, the J call TRBJ1-2, with 8 positions matching TRBD1. CDR3 length: 15 amino acids. Germline V gene data show CDR1 as SGHRS and CDR2 as YFSETQ. The ends lost 4 bases at V and 3 bases at J; junction bases unmatched: 8. Here the CDR3 reads CASSPSGGAHYGYTF. CDR3 coding DNA: TGCGCCAGCAGCCCATCAGGGGGCGCACACTATGGCTACACCTTC.

This clonotype was observed at least ten times. The V call is TRBV5-1, the J call TRBJ2-5; 10 nucleotides match TRBD1. V lost 2 bases, J lost 5 bases, and 9 bases stayed unmatched. The length of the CDR3 is 16 residues. CDR1 is SGHRS and CDR2 is YFSETQ in the germline V gene. CDR3 nucleotide sequence: TGCGCCAGCAGCTTAACCCCCGGGACAGGGGCCGAGACCCAGTACTTC. Translation gives CASSLTPGTGAETQYF.

The sample holds many counts of this clonotype. This chain joins TRBV27 and TRBJ2-5, with D perhaps matching TRBD1 (5 bases). The V and J ends lost 4 bases and 3 bases respectively, with 18 bases between them. Per germline, CDR1 MNHEY and CDR2 SMNVEV (reference sequence). This CDR3 spans 16 amino acids. The CDR3 loop is CASSYGFDRREETQYF. As DNA, the CDR3 is TGTGCCAGCAGTTATGGTTTCGACAGAAGGGAAGAGACCCAGTACTTC.

This clonotype was recorded many times. CDR3 DNA: TGTGCCAGCAGTTACCGAGGGACATACTACGAGCAGTACTTC. Translation gives CASSYRGTYYEQYF. The chain joins TRBV6-5 to TRBJ2-7; possibly TRBD1 for D (6 bases). Trimming removed 2 bases at V and 3 bases at J, with 11 bases between. Germline V gene sequence: CDR1 MNHEY, CDR2 SVGAGI. CDR3 length equals 14 residues.

This clonotype was counted a few times. The rearrangement uses TRBV5-1 and TRBJ2-7; 11 nucleotides agree with TRBD1. The CDR3 sequence is 17 residues long. V was clipped by 3 bases and J by 6 bases; unmatched bases: 14. Germline V lookup: CDR1 SGHRS, CDR2 YFSETQ. For the CDR3, the DNA is TGCGCCAGCAGCTGGAGTGGGACAGGGGGACCCCGAGGCGAGCAGTACTTC. It yields the protein CASSWSGTGGPRGEQYF.

This clonotype was counted between two and nine times. The rearrangement joins TRBV14 to TRBJ2-3, with unresolved D. Trimming took off 5 bases at V and 2 bases at J, with 23 bases between the two ends. CDR1 and CDR2 from the germline V gene are SGHDN and FVKESK. The CDR3 contains 18 residues. The CDR3: CASSYLRKDLLTTDTQYF. Here the CDR3 DNA reads TGTGCCAGCAGCTATCTCCGCAAGGACCTACTTACCACAGATACGCAGTATTTT.

In this sample, this clonotype turned up many times. The chain links TRBV9 to TRBJ2-3; 8 nucleotides agree with TRBD2. CDR3 length: 15 amino acids. V gave up 4 bases and J gave up 4 bases; unmatched junction bases: 8. Germline lookup yields CDR1 SGDLS and CDR2 YYNGEE. Written as DNA, the CDR3 is TGTGCCAGCAGCTTGTGGGGAGCGGGGGCAGATACGCAGTATTTT. Translation gives CASSLWGAGADTQYF.

This clonotype was seen at least ten times. V usage is TRBV5-1 and J usage is TRBJ2-2; D is perhaps TRBD1 or TRBD2 (5 bases each). The CDR3 runs 15 residues. Trimming shortened V by 1 base and J by 8 bases, and 15 bases separated the two germline ends. Germline assignment: CDR1 SGHRS and CDR2 YFSETQ. The CDR3 DNA sequence: TGCGCCAGCAGCTTGTGGGACCCCAAACGTGGGGAGCTGTTTTTT. Protein product: CASSLWDPKRGELFF.

The J gene is TRBJ2-7, the V gene TRBV11-2; 7 bases are shared with TRBD1. V lost 0 bases to trimming and J lost 1 base; unmatched junction nucleotides: 3. The length of the CDR3 is 15 residues. Germline CDR1 is SGHAT and CDR2 is FQNNGV. The CDR3 nucleotides read TGTGCCAGCAGCTTAGAACAGGGGAATTCCTACGAGCAGTACTTC. Protein sequence: CASSLEQGNSYEQYF. Full variable domain (remainder filled in from reference TRBV11-2 and TRBJ2-7): EAGVAQSPRYKIIEKRQSVAFWCNPISGHATLYWYQQILGQGPKLLIQFQNNGVVDDSQLPKDRFSAERLKGVDSTLKIQPAKLEDSAVYLCASSLEQGNSYEQYFGPGTRLTVT.

This clonotype was counted ten times or more. This chain links TRBV6-5 with TRBJ1-1, with 9 bases matching TRBD1. The CDR3 is 15 amino acids. CDR1 MNHEY and CDR2 SVGAGI come from the germline V gene. The ends lost 3 bases at V and 5 bases at J; junction bases unmatched: 7. This CDR3 is CASSYYGTGKTEAFF. In nucleotides, the CDR3 is TGTGCCAGCAGTTATTACGGGACAGGGAAAACTGAAGCTTTCTTT.

The chain joins TRBV6-5 to TRBJ1-1; D perhaps matches TRBD1 (6 bases). The CDR3 is 17 residues long. Trimming left V 0 bases short and J 2 bases short, with 16 bases between. The germline CDR1 and CDR2 sequences are MNHEY and SVGAGI. The DNA of the CDR3 is TGTGCCAGCAGTTACTCTTTGGGACAAGGGACAAACACTGAAGCTTTCTTT. Translation gives CASSYSLGQGTNTEAFF.